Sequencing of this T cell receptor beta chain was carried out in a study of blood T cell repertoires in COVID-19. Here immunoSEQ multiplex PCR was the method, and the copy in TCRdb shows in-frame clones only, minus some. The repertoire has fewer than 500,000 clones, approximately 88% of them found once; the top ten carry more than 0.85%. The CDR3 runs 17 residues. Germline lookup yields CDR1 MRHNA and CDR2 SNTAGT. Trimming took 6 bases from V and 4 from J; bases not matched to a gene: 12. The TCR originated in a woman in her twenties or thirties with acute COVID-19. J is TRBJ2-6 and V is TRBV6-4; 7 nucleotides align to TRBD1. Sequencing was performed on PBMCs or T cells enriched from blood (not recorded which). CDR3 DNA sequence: TGTGCCAGCAGCCGGGACAGCCTCGCGGCCGGGGCCAACGTCCTGACTTTC. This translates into CASSRDSLAAGANVLTF.